The 19 T cell receptor beta chains below all came from one sample that was sequenced in a study of monozygotic twins with cystic fibrosis. Here immunoSEQ multiplex PCR was the method, and the copy in TCRdb shows in-frame clones only, minus some. The sample holds 30,000 or so clones, approximately 70% seen once. The specimen sequenced was blood. These receptors came from a girl aged 10-17 years with cystic fibrosis.

This clone has just one count. This sequence joins TRBV7-2 and TRBJ2-7; no clear D. Trimming stripped 0 bases from V and 1 base from J, with 10 bases between. CDR1 and CDR2 from the germline V gene are SGHTA and FQGNSA. The CDR3 is 15 amino acids. CDR3 sequence: CASSLAGSFSYEQYF. The CDR3 DNA reads as TGTGCCAGCAGCTTAGCGGGGTCCTTTTCCTACGAGCAGTACTTC.

CDR3 nucleotides: TGTGCCAGCAGCCAGCCCAACACCCCCTACGAGCAGTACGTC. This gives the protein CASSQPNTPYEQYV. The chain links TRBV21-1 to TRBJ2-7. TRBV21-1 is described as a pseudogene. The CDR3 sequence is 14 residues long.

The chain has TRBV4-3 and TRBJ2-1; TRBD2 agrees at 7 bases. With V trimmed by 0 bases and J by 2 bases, 10 bases remained unmatched. The germline V gene encodes CDR1 LGHNA and CDR2 YSLEER. The CDR3 is 18 residues long. CDR3 sequence (DNA): TGCGCCAGCAGCCAAGATTGGCGGCAGAGCGGGGCCTACAATGAGCAGTTCTTC. Its translation: CASSQDWRQSGAYNEQFF.

The V and J genes are TRBV29-1 and TRBJ1-1; 7 bases are shared with TRBD1. The CDR3 totals 14 residues. Germline V gene lookup returns CDR1 SQVTM and CDR2 ANQGSEA. V gave up 7 bases and J gave up 4 bases; unmatched junction bases: 12. CDR3 nucleotide sequence: TGCAGCGGATACTACAGGGGAATAGGCACTGAAGCTTTCTTT. Encoded protein: CSGYYRGIGTEAFF.

The V and J genes are TRBV19 and TRBJ2-2; a possible D gene is TRBD2 (5 bases). The length of the CDR3 is 15 residues. Trimming pared 6 bases from V and 3 bases from J, leaving 14 bases between. Germline V lookup: CDR1 LNHDA, CDR2 SQIVND (reference sequence). The CDR3 region is CASSSTTGYTGELFF. Written as DNA, the CDR3 is TGTGCCAGTAGCTCTACGACGGGGTACACCGGGGAGCTGTTTTTT.

V and J are TRBV9 and TRBJ1-5, with D unresolved. The CDR3 length is 15 residues. Per the germline V gene, CDR1 is SGDLS and CDR2 is YYNGEE. V lost 3 bases and J 8 bases, leaving 18 bases between the germline ends. CDR3 bases: TGTGCCAGCAGCGAGGCGGGCGCCAAGGTTGAGCCCCAGCATTTT. It codes for CASSEAGAKVEPQHF. Full variable domain (outside the CDR3, taken from reference TRBV9 and TRBJ1-5): DSGVTQTPKHLITATGQRVTLRCSPRSGDLSVYWYQQSLDQGLQFLIQYYNGEERAKGNILERFSAQQFPDLHSELNLSSLELGDSALYFCASSEAGAKVEPQHFGDGTRLSIL.

The chain joins TRBV23-1 to TRBJ2-7; 8 bases are shared with TRBD1. TRBV23-1 counts as an open reading frame of uncertain function. The V and J ends lost 0 bases and 0 bases, in that order; junction bases with no gene match: 7. The CDR3 is 17 residues long. The CDR3 sequence: CASSQSLDGTGSYEQYV. The CDR3 region has the DNA TGCGCCAGCAGTCAATCTCTCGATGGGACAGGCTCCTACGAGCAGTACGTC.

The chain combines TRBV4-3 with TRBJ2-2; D gene ambiguous. The CDR3 sequence is 13 residues long. Germline V lookup: CDR1 LGHNA, CDR2 YSLEER. Trimming took 1 base from V and 6 from J, leaving 6 bases between them. Here the CDR3 reads CASSQAGPGELFF. CDR3 nucleotides: TGCGCCAGCAGCCAAGCGGGCCCCGGGGAGCTGTTTTTT.

J is TRBJ2-3 and V is TRBV6-5; 9 bases fit TRBD2. The CDR3 contains 16 residues. Germline V lookup: CDR1 MNHEY, CDR2 SVGAGI. The ends lost 4 bases at V and 5 bases at J; junction bases unmatched: 10. In DNA, the CDR3 is TGTGCCAGCAGTTCCCGTTTAGCGGGAGAAATAGATACGCAGTATTTT. The encoded protein is CASSSRLAGEIDTQYF.

The gene calls are TRBV5-4 and TRBJ1-2, with a weak D call TRBD1 (5 bases). Germline V gene data show CDR1 as SGHNT and CDR2 as YYREEE (reference sequence). The CDR3 covers 14 residues. V was trimmed by 4 bases and J by 8 bases, leaving 18 bases between them. The CDR3 reads CASSQPPQGAGYTF. The CDR3 DNA follows: TGTGCCAGCAGCCAACCCCCCCAGGGAGCGGGCTACACCTTC. The full variable domain, rest sourced from reference TRBV5-4 and TRBJ1-2, is ETGVTQSPTHLIKTRGQQVTLRCSSQSGHNTVSWYQQALGQGPQFIFQYYREEENGRGNFPPRFSGLQFPNYSSELNVNALELDDSALYLCASSQPPQGAGYTFGSGTRLTVV.

The V call is TRBV7-6, the J call TRBJ1-5; 7 nucleotides agree with TRBD1. V lost 0 bases, J lost 0 bases, and 8 bases stayed unmatched. CDR3 size: 18 residues. From germline, CDR1 is SGHVS and CDR2 FNYEAQ. The chain's CDR3 is CASSLAPGTAYSNQPQHF. CDR3 coding DNA: TGTGCCAGCAGCTTAGCACCCGGGACAGCGTATAGCAATCAGCCCCAGCATTTT.

This chain joins TRBV4-2 and TRBJ1-3; no reliable D call. V was clipped by 0 bases and J by 0 bases, with 9 bases between them. Germline assignment: CDR1 LGHNA and CDR2 YNFKEQ. CDR3 length: 16 amino acids. This CDR3 reads CASSQDRTYSGNTIYF. The CDR3 coding sequence is TGTGCCAGCAGCCAAGACAGGACCTACTCTGGAAACACCATATATTTT.

The chain couples TRBV5-1 to TRBJ2-4; possible D gene TRBD2, 7 bases. CDR3 length equals 16 residues. V was cut by 0 bases and J by 7 bases, with 17 bases left in between. Germline V gives CDR1 SGHRS, CDR2 YFSETQ. The CDR3 spells CASSLDRQGRENIQYF. The DNA for the CDR3 is TGCGCCAGCAGCTTGGATCGCCAGGGGAGGGAGAACATTCAGTACTTC.

This chain uses TRBV10-3 with TRBJ1-1, with D perhaps TRBD1 (6 bases). Trimming removed 8 bases at V and 0 bases at J, with 19 bases between. This CDR3 has 16 amino acids. CDR1 ENHRY and CDR2 SYGVKD come from the germline V gene. CDR3 sequence: CAIGPEWGTLNTEAFF. The CDR3 bases are TGTGCCATCGGGCCGGAATGGGGGACACTGAACACTGAAGCTTTCTTT.

The chain joins TRBV28 to TRBJ1-5; 10 bases agree with TRBD1. Losses at the gene ends were 5 bases for V and 5 bases for J; bases not matched to a gene: 6. The CDR3 extends over 15 amino acids. Looked up from germline, CDR1 is MDHEN and CDR2 is SYDVKM. This chain's CDR3 is CASSPPGQGYQPQHF. The CDR3 DNA follows: TGTGCCAGCAGTCCTCCGGGACAGGGGTATCAGCCCCAGCATTTT.

The rearrangement uses TRBV7-2 and TRBJ2-7; no clear D. V gave up 0 bases and J gave up 7 bases, with 10 bases separating them. Germline V gene sequence: CDR1 SGHTA, CDR2 FQGNSA. The CDR3 has 13 residues. CDR3: CASSLAGSLEQYF. The DNA for the CDR3 is TGTGCCAGCAGCTTAGCAGGATCCTTGGAGCAGTACTTC.

The V call is TRBV7-2, the J call TRBJ2-5; TRBD2 agrees at 9 bases. CDR3 size: 17 residues. Trimming removed 6 bases from V and 5 bases from J; junction bases left unmatched: 16. Germline V gives CDR1 SGHTA, CDR2 FQGNSA. CDR3 in amino acids: CASREVTSGRAGETQYF. DNA of the CDR3: TGTGCCAGCAGGGAGGTGACTAGCGGCAGGGCTGGGGAGACCCAGTACTTC.

The genes are TRBV7-2 and TRBJ2-1, with TRBD2 identical over 13 bases. The CDR3 spans 14 residues. The V gene's germline CDR1 is SGHTA and CDR2 FQGNSA. V shed 7 bases and J 7 bases; nucleotides not matched to a gene: 4. The CDR3 reads CASIRLAGGNEQFF. CDR3 nucleotide sequence: TGTGCCAGCATCCGACTAGCGGGAGGAAATGAGCAGTTCTTC.

The rearrangement uses TRBV27 and TRBJ2-5; 7 bases fit TRBD1. Trimming took 5 bases from V and 9 from J; bases not matched to a gene: 15. The V gene's germline CDR1 is MNHEY and CDR2 SMNVEV (reference sequence). The CDR3 runs to 15 residues. The CDR3 DNA sequence: TGTGCCAGCAGTCGGGGCAGGGGGTCCTATTGGGCCCAGTACTTC. Its translation: CASSRGRGSYWAQYF.